The rows below give T cell receptor beta chains drawn from one sample of a study of T-cell memory formation after mild COVID-19. TCRdb used MiXCR to reprocess the 5' RACE reads, holding one entry per CDR3 protein. The sample includes 250,000 to 350,000 distinct CDR3 sequences, 14% of them seen just once. The sample comprised PBMCs or a T cell subset sorted from them (not recorded which). The receptor set was obtained from a man younger than 35 who had mild COVID-19 (a few samples of this study predate the infection). Cell type and time point are not known. Both conserved end residues are part of each CDR3. A D gene is named only where the DNA matches it firmly. Clone size is not always given. Where it is, it says once, few, many or a class for expanded clones.

clone_size j_call v_call d_call cdr3_aa cdr3_nt
- TRBJ1-4 TRBV7-2 - CASSLAVAQGRKLFF TGTGCCAGCAGCTTAGCTGTGGCCCAGGGAAGGAAACTGTTTTTT
- TRBJ1-5 TRBV6-5 - CASGFRQEPQHF TGTGCCAGCGGGTTCCGCCAGGAGCCCCAGCATTTT
few TRBJ1-6 TRBV20-1 - CSAREAGHNSPLHF TGCAGTGCTAGAGAGGCAGGACATAATTCACCCCTCCACTTT
- TRBJ2-1 TRBV12-3/TRBV12-4 - CASSLGTSISYNEQFF TGTGCCAGCAGTTTAGGGACTTCCATCTCCTACAATGAGCAGTTCTTC
many TRBJ1-1 TRBV7-9 TRBD1 CASSLRGQGNTEAFF TGTGCCAGCAGCTTACGAGGACAGGGGAACACTGAAGCTTTCTTT
- TRBJ2-1 TRBV5-1 TRBD2 CASSLRVSGENEQFF TGCGCCAGCAGCTTGAGGGTTAGCGGGGAAAATGAGCAGTTCTTC
few TRBJ1-6 TRBV7-2 - CASSLLGLGSPLHF TGTGCCAGCAGCTTACTGGGGTTGGGATCACCCCTCCACTTT
- TRBJ2-3 TRBV6-5 TRBD2 CASSPPRSGADTQYF TGTGCCAGCAGTCCTCCCAGGAGCGGGGCAGATACGCAGTATTTT
many TRBJ1-2 TRBV6-2/TRBV6-3 - CASSYGANYGYTF TGTGCCAGCAGTTACGGTGCTAACTATGGCTACACCTTC
- TRBJ2-7 TRBV12-3/TRBV12-4 - CASSLGVHTYEQYF TGTGCCAGCAGCCTGGGGGTCCACACCTACGAGCAGTACTTC
many TRBJ2-1 TRBV7-2 TRBD2 CASSREAGHSNEQFF TGTGCCAGCAGCCGAGAAGCGGGGCATAGCAATGAGCAGTTCTTC
- TRBJ1-2 TRBV2 - CASTRPSNYGYTF TGTGCCAGTACAAGACCCTCTAACTATGGCTACACCTTC
- TRBJ2-3 TRBV7-2 - CASHSFYGGENTDTQYF TGTGCCAGCCACAGCTTTTACGGGGGTGAAAACACAGATACGCAGTATTTT
- TRBJ1-2 TRBV6-1 - CASSGPEDGDYGYTF TGTGCCAGCAGTGGACCGGAGGACGGCGACTATGGCTACACCTTC
- TRBJ1-1 TRBV6-6 TRBD1 CASSGGTGGNSRNTEAFF TGTGCCAGCAGTGGTGGGACAGGGGGCAATTCAAGGAACACTGAAGCTTTCTTT
many TRBJ2-5 TRBV11-2 - CASSSRRIAETQYF TGTGCCAGCAGCTCCCGAAGGATAGCGGAGACCCAGTACTTC
- TRBJ2-7 TRBV7-3 TRBD1 CASSSRGTGYEQYF TGTGCCAGCAGCTCGAGGGGGACAGGGTACGAGCAGTACTTC
few TRBJ1-1 TRBV5-1 TRBD1 CASRLSIGQGTEAFF TGCGCCAGCAGATTGTCGATAGGACAGGGCACTGAAGCTTTCTTT
- TRBJ1-2 TRBV12-3/TRBV12-4 - CASSLVPNNYGYTF TGTGCCAGCAGTTTGGTCCCGAATAACTATGGCTACACCTTC
- TRBJ1-5 TRBV7-8 - CASSLSPLHGYQPQHF TGTGCCAGCAGCTTAAGTCCCTTACATGGCTATCAGCCCCAGCATTTT
few TRBJ1-1 TRBV20-1 TRBD1 CSAPSGQGAAEAFF TGCAGTGCACCCTCCGGACAGGGGGCCGCTGAAGCTTTCTTT
- TRBJ1-5 TRBV7-2 - CASSPVTGTSLEPQHF TGTGCCAGCAGCCCAGTAACAGGGACGTCGTTGGAGCCCCAGCATTTT